Detailed here is one TCR beta chain. Its cognate antigen is unknown. This record belongs to a study of OX40 agonist ivuxolimab in advanced cancers. Study as a whole: Allowance was made for prior anti-PD-1, anti-PD-L1 or anti-CTLA-4 therapy, and approximately 41% had some. Study-level points and caveats: At 0.1 to 3.0 mg/kg and by week 6, CD4+ and CD8+ T cells in the blood had expanded clonally. CD8+ T cells were the subset that, on average, had more expanded clones than CD4+.

Assay: immunoSEQ multiplex PCR; the TCRdb copy retains only in-frame clones and omits some. The sample gives about 100,000 clones, 75% to 90% of which show up once; around 0.16% is in the top ten. The receptor was derived from an adult with an advanced solid tumor such as melanoma, head and neck, liver or kidney cancer. The sample here was CD4+ or CD8+ T cells sorted from blood, taken in a trial of the OX40 agonist ivuxolimab.

The CDR3: CARSTNRGRAYGYTF. The CDR3 DNA follows: TGTGCCAGAAGCACAAACAGGGGACGGGCCTATGGCTACACCTTC. The V gene is TRBV5-3, the J gene TRBJ1-2, with TRBD1 identical over 7 bases. TRBV5-3 counts as an open reading frame of uncertain function. This CDR3 has 15 residues. J lost 4 bases, V lost 4 bases, and 10 bases had no gene match.